A selection of T cell receptor beta chains follows, all from one sample in a study of T cell responses to AZD1222 COVID-19 vaccine. Some clones are missing from TCRdb's copy, which holds only in-frame ones; the method was immunoSEQ multiplex PCR. The table shows 180,000 or so clones, with 70% to 90% occurring only once. Source: peripheral blood, taken on day 0 of AZD1222 vaccination. These receptors were collected from an adult in good health. Each CDR3 is given with its conserved first and last residue. D genes are given only for firm matches. Clone size appears in some rows only: once, few, many, or a class for an expanded clone.

J gene | clone size | D gene | V gene | CDR3 protein | CDR3 DNA
TRBJ2-3 | once | - | TRBV6-2/TRBV6-3 | CASSYSGINTQYF | TGTGCCAGCAGTTACTCGGGAATAAATACGCAGTATTTT
TRBJ2-5 | few | - | TRBV10-2 | CASSKHGGETQYF | TGCGCCAGCAGCAAACATGGTGGGGAGACCCAGTACTTC
TRBJ1-1 | - | TRBD1 | TRBV27 | CASRRNRGSTEAFF | TGTGCCAGCAGAAGGAACAGGGGGAGCACTGAAGCTTTCTTT
TRBJ2-7 | few | TRBD2 | TRBV7-9 | CASSFRGAYEQYF | TGTGCCAGCAGCTTCCGGGGGGCCTACGAGCAGTACTTC
TRBJ2-5 | once | TRBD2 | TRBV2 | CPPPGGGGLQETQYF | TGTCCCCCCCCCGGCGGGGGGGGGTTACAAGAGACCCAGTACTTC
TRBJ2-7 | - | - | TRBV30 | CAWTRGGADEQYF | TGTGCCTGGACCCGAGGCGGGGCGGACGAGCAGTACTTC
TRBJ1-2 | - | - | TRBV4-1 | CASSQSSGDGYTF | TGCGCCAGCAGCCAAAGCTCAGGCGACGGCTACACCTTC
TRBJ1-2 | - | - | TRBV4-2 | CASSQDLGDYYGYTF | TGTGCCAGCAGCCAAGATCTGGGGGACTACTATGGCTACACCTTC
TRBJ2-5 | - | TRBD2 | TRBV4-2 | CASSQVAGGLEETQYF | TGTGCCAGCAGCCAAGTGGCGGGGGGCCTGGAAGAGACCCAGTACTTC
TRBJ1-5 | - | - | TRBV4-1 | CASSQSRRSVNQPQHF | TGCGCCAGCAGCCAATCTAGAAGGTCGGTCAATCAGCCCCAGCATTTT
TRBJ2-1 | - | - | TRBV27 | CASSPQGWTGDEQFF | TGTGCCAGCAGTCCCCAGGGTTGGACGGGTGATGAGCAGTTCTTC
TRBJ1-6 | once | - | TRBV3-1/TRBV3-2 | CASSHSDSYNSPLHF | TGTGCCAGCAGCCACTCGGATTCCTATAATTCACCCCTCCACTTT
TRBJ2-1 | - | - | TRBV24-1 | CATSEPGVRNEQFF | TGTGCCACCAGTGAGCCGGGGGTCAGGAATGAGCAGTTCTTC
TRBJ2-7 | - | - | TRBV29-1 | CSVAYVAVADEQYF | TGCAGCGTTGCTTACGTGGCAGTGGCCGACGAGCAGTACTTC
TRBJ2-7 | - | TRBD2 | TRBV7-3 | CASSPSGGDAYEQYF | TGTGCCAGCAGCCCTAGCGGGGGCGACGCCTACGAGCAGTACTTC
TRBJ1-1 | once | - | TRBV5-6 | CASSHDRTYEAFF | TGTGCCAGCAGCCATGACAGGACCTATGAAGCTTTCTTT
TRBJ2-3 | - | TRBD2 | TRBV29-1 | CSVRRGVPDTQYF | TGCAGCGTTCGGCGGGGGGTTCCAGATACGCAGTATTTT
TRBJ2-5 | once | TRBD2 | TRBV7-2 | CASSLIQLAGGETQYF | TGTGCCAGCAGCCTAATTCAACTAGCGGGGGGGGAGACCCAGTACTTC
TRBJ2-3 | - | - | TRBV2 | CASSEEGGPPGGTQYF | TGTGCCAGCAGTGAAGAAGGGGGGCCCCCGGGTGGTACGCAGTATTTT
TRBJ1-4 | - | - | TRBV6-5 | CASSRAQRPEKLFF | TGTGCCAGCAGCCGCGCACAGCGGCCTGAAAAACTGTTTTTT
TRBJ2-3 | - | - | TRBV18 | CASSPPPATDTQYF | TGTGCCAGCTCACCACCGCCTGCCACAGATACGCAGTATTTT
TRBJ1-1 | few | - | TRBV7-8 | CASSLLPGVNTEAFF | TGTGCCAGCAGCTTATTACCTGGAGTGAACACTGAAGCTTTCTTT
TRBJ2-2 | - | - | TRBV3-1/TRBV3-2 | CASSQDTLLSPIGAGELFF | TGTGCCAGCAGCCAAGATACCCTACTGTCTCCGATAGGTGCCGGGGAGCTGTTTTTT
TRBJ1-1 | - | TRBD1 | TRBV10-3 | CAISYQQGIGSNTEAFF | TGTGCCATCAGTTACCAACAGGGGATTGGTTCCAACACTGAAGCTTTCTTT
TRBJ2-7 | - | - | TRBV2 | CASRRDNGYEQYF | TGTGCCAGCAGGCGGGACAACGGCTACGAGCAGTACTTC
TRBJ2-2 | few | TRBD1 | TRBV7-9 | CASSWDRTAGELFF | TGTGCCAGCAGCTGGGACAGAACGGCCGGGGAGCTGTTTTTT
TRBJ1-3 | few | - | TRBV19 | CASSRAGSGNTIYF | TGTGCCAGTAGTCGGGCAGGGAGTGGAAACACCATATATTTT